This T cell receptor (beta chain) was found in a study of Ad26.COV2.S vaccination and SARS-CoV-2 variants. The germline gives CDR1 MGHRA, CDR2 YSYEKL. V shed 0 bases and J 8 bases; nucleotides not matched to a gene: 5. The CDR3 extends over 16 amino acids. Documented treatment: over 15 received Ad26.COV2.S at low or high dose, single or two shots; five or six received placebo; per-sample allocation not given. After the first vaccine or placebo injection, samples were drawn on day 63. Assay: immunoSEQ multiplex PCR; the TCRdb copy retains only in-frame clones and omits some. The sample lists around 400,000 clones, about 93% occurring once.

The clonotype comes from a person between 18 and 65 years old who received the Ad26.COV2.S COVID-19 vaccine or a placebo. The chain couples TRBV4-1 to TRBJ1-6, with 9 bases aligning to TRBD1. The material sequenced was peripheral blood, taken in a trial of Ad26.COV2.S vaccine versus placebo. The CDR3 DNA sequence: TGCGCCAGCAGCCAAGATTGGGACAGGGTGGATTCACCCCTCCACTTT. It encodes CASSQDWDRVDSPLHF.